These 30 T cell receptor beta chains share one sample of origin, sequenced in a study of type 1 regulatory T cells. These receptors have no known antigen. TCRdb used MiXCR to reprocess the reads, holding one entry per CDR3 protein. Here the sample spans about 68,000 distinct CDR3 sequences, around 68% being singletons. The sample comprised cultured T cells, either the whole culture or a sorted T cell fraction (not recorded which). Noted subset: Tr1-enriched cell product generated in vitro against host alloantigens. These receptors all come from a human donor in good health.

The chain couples TRBV28 to TRBJ2-3; 8 nucleotides line up with TRBD2. With 6 bases clipped from V and 2 bases from J, the junction kept 10 bases outside the gene matches. The CDR3 contains 16 residues. Looked up from germline, CDR1 is MDHEN and CDR2 is SYDVKM. In DNA form, the CDR3 reads TGTGCCAGCAGCATAGAGCGGGGGAGAATCACAGATACGCAGTATTTT. Its translation is CASSIERGRITDTQYF.

The CDR3 coding sequence is TGCAGTGCTAGCGGGAGGGCGGGCGAGCAGTTCTTC. Its translation: CSASGRAGEQFF. This chain joins TRBV20-1 and TRBJ2-1; 8 bases are shared with TRBD2. The V and J ends lost 3 bases and 10 bases, in that order; junction bases with no gene match: 5. Germline values: CDR1 DFQATT, CDR2 SNEGSKA (reference sequence). The CDR3 covers 12 residues.

The DNA of the CDR3 is TGCGCCAGCAAGGAGGGGCCTAGCGGCACAGATACGCAGTATTTT. It specifies CASKEGPSGTDTQYF. The gene calls are TRBV10-2 and TRBJ2-3, with D possibly matching TRBD2 (6 bases). The CDR3 length is 15 residues. Germline V lookup: CDR1 WSHSY, CDR2 SAAADI. Between the trimmed V and J ends, which lost 7 bases and 1 base, there was a span of 15 bases.

This chain joins TRBV13 and TRBJ2-3, with 11 bases that match TRBD2. Germline CDR1 is PRHDT and CDR2 is FYEKMQ (reference sequence). The CDR3 is 18 amino acids. The trim removed 5 bases at V and 0 bases at J, leaving 10 bases unmatched. CDR3 nucleotide sequence: TGTGCCAGCAGCCCGATAGCGGGAGGGTTCTTTAGCACAGATACGCAGTATTTT. This gives the protein CASSPIAGGFFSTDTQYF.

The chain uses TRBV27 and TRBJ2-1; 12 bases line up with TRBD2. The V gene end was trimmed by 2 bases and the J gene end by 10 bases; junction bases not matched to a gene: 9. From germline, CDR1 is MNHEY and CDR2 SMNVEV (reference sequence). The CDR3 consists of 16 residues. CDR3 loop: CASSLLGLAGQGEQFF. In nucleotides, the CDR3 is TGTGCCAGCAGTTTACTGGGACTAGCGGGCCAGGGGGAGCAGTTCTTC.

The chain is built from TRBV4-2 and TRBJ2-5, with 9 positions matching TRBD1. CDR1 is LGHNA, CDR2 YNFKEQ, per germline. The CDR3 is 15 amino acids. V lost 4 bases, J lost 4 bases, and 7 bases stayed unmatched. The chain's CDR3 is CASSPPGQGSETQYF. CDR3 nucleotides: TGTGCCAGCAGCCCACCGGGACAGGGATCAGAGACCCAGTACTTC.

The CDR3 DNA is TGCAGTGCTAGTGAGGGAGGTGTCTACGAGCAGTACTTC. Protein product: CSASEGGVYEQYF. This chain uses TRBV20-1 with TRBJ2-7, with a possible D match to TRBD2 (6 bases). Deletions cut 3 bases from V and 3 bases from J, with 12 bases between. The CDR3 contains 13 residues. Germline loops: CDR1 DFQATT, CDR2 SNEGSKA (reference sequence).

This clonotype has only one observation. The chain combines TRBV11-1 with TRBJ1-1; D is unresolved. V lost 5 bases and J 9 bases, leaving 19 bases between the germline ends. The CDR3 sequence is 14 residues long. Per the germline V gene, CDR1 is SGHAT and CDR2 is FQDESV (reference sequence). The CDR3 loop reads CASSTHRPGSQAFF. The CDR3 DNA is TGTGCCAGCAGCACTCACCGCCCCGGGTCCCAAGCTTTCTTT.

This chain uses TRBV4-3 with TRBJ2-3; D is ambiguous. The CDR3 loop spans 14 amino acids. The V end lost 1 base, the J end lost 3 bases, and 8 bases lay between the germline ends. Germline CDR1 LGHNA, CDR2 YSLEER. The CDR3 DNA sequence: TGCGCCAGCAGCCAAGGGTGGAAGACAGATACGCAGTATTTT. This encodes CASSQGWKTDTQYF.

The chain recombines TRBV7-9 with TRBJ2-3; 9 nucleotides match TRBD2. Germline CDR1 reads SEHNR; CDR2 reads FQNEAQ (reference sequence). After removal of 4 bases from V and 2 bases from J, the junction contained 7 bases not matched to a gene. CDR3 length: 16 amino acids. This CDR3 reads CASSSPRLAVTDTQYF. The DNA for the CDR3 is TGTGCCAGCAGCTCCCCCCGACTAGCGGTCACAGATACGCAGTATTTT. Together with reference TRBV7-9 and TRBJ2-3, the CDR3 gives the full variable domain: DTGVSQNPRHKITKRGQNVTFRCDPISEHNRLYWYRQTLGQGPEFLTYFQNEAQLEKSRLLSDRFSAERPKGSFSTLEIQRTEQGDSAMYLCASSSPRLAVTDTQYFGPGTRLTVL.

In regard to this clonotype: The CDR3 does not close with the conserved phenylalanine or tryptophan, likely indicating a read error. The chain employs TRBV4-2 and TRBJ2-7; D is unclear. Trimming took off 1 base at V and 0 bases at J, with 22 bases between the two ends. The CDR3 consists of 19 residues. In germline, CDR1 is LGHNA, CDR2 YNFKEQ. CDR3 sequence (DNA): TGTGCCAGCAGCCAAGCTTTCGGTATGGCGCGCCAAGCCTCCTACGAGCAGTACATC. Encoded protein: CASSQAFGMARQASYEQYI.

This chain links TRBV19 with TRBJ2-7, with TRBD1 matching over 7 bases. The CDR3 spans 16 residues. Trimming cost V 3 bases and J 0 bases; bases outside gene matches: 8. The germline gives CDR1 LNHDA, CDR2 SQIVND (reference sequence). CDR3 DNA: TGTGCCAGTAGTATTTCCGGGACAGTGAACTCCTACGAGCAGTACTTC. It is translated as CASSISGTVNSYEQYF.

The CDR3 here is CASSYRGTDTQYF. In nucleotides, the CDR3 is TGTGCCAGCAGTTACAGGGGCACAGATACGCAGTATTTT. The V gene is TRBV6-5, the J gene TRBJ2-3, with D unresolved. Germline V gene data show CDR1 as MNHEY and CDR2 as SVGAGI. The V and J ends lost 2 bases and 1 base respectively, with 4 bases between them. This CDR3 has 13 amino acids.

The chain couples TRBV29-1 to TRBJ2-7, with D possibly TRBD1 on 8 matching bases. The CDR3 has 12 amino acids. Looked up from germline, CDR1 is SQVTM and CDR2 is ANQGSEA. The CDR3 here is CSVTGAGDEQYF. The DNA for the CDR3 is TGCAGTGTGACAGGGGCGGGGGACGAGCAGTACTTC.

The rearrangement links TRBV20-1 to TRBJ2-7; 12 positions match TRBD1. CDR1 and CDR2 (germline): DFQATT, SNEGSKA (reference sequence). Losses at the gene ends were 4 bases for V and 4 bases for J; bases not matched to a gene: 5. The length of the CDR3 is 14 residues. The CDR3 sequence is CSATGTGGFYEQYF. For the CDR3, the DNA is TGCAGTGCTACCGGGACAGGGGGCTTTTACGAGCAGTACTTC.

This clonotype was recorded once. The V and J genes are TRBV29-1 and TRBJ2-5; 12 bases map to TRBD2. V dropped 4 bases and J dropped 4; count of bases not matched to a gene: 1. Per germline, CDR1 SQVTM and CDR2 ANQGSEA. The CDR3 is 13 amino acids. The CDR3 loop reads CSVAGLAGETQYF. CDR3 DNA: TGCAGCGTTGCGGGACTAGCGGGAGAGACCCAGTACTTC. Using reference TRBV29-1 and TRBJ2-5 for the parts outside the CDR3, the full variable domain is SAVISQKPSRDICQRGTSLTIQCQVDSQVTMMFWYRQQPGQSLTLIATANQGSEATYESGFVIDKFPISRPNLTFSTLTVSNMSPEDSSIYLCSVAGLAGETQYFGPGTRLLVL.

This clonotype was detected a few times. J is TRBJ1-1 and V is TRBV12-3 or TRBV12-4, with 9 positions matching TRBD1. Trimming at V came to 1 base and at J to 4 bases, leaving 4 bases not matched to a gene. The CDR3 extends over 15 amino acids. DNA for the CDR3: TGTGCCAGCAGTTTAGGGGACAGGGTAGGCACTGAAGCTTTCTTT. This gives the protein CASSLGDRVGTEAFF.

In this sample, this clonotype turned up a few times. The chain joins TRBV2 to TRBJ2-2, with 13 bases that match TRBD2. After removal of 4 bases from V and 7 bases from J, the junction contained 3 bases not matched to a gene. CDR3 length equals 15 residues. Per the germline V gene, CDR1 is SNHLY and CDR2 is FYNNEI. The CDR3 sequence: CASSVTSGRIGELFF. The DNA for the CDR3 is TGTGCCAGCAGTGTGACTAGCGGGAGGATCGGGGAGCTGTTTTTT.

The rearrangement joins TRBV12-5 to TRBJ1-4; 7 bases are a match to TRBD1. CDR1 and CDR2 (germline): LGHNT, FRNRAP. CDR3 length: 14 residues. V was clipped by 6 bases and J by 8 bases; unmatched bases: 9. The CDR3, as DNA: TGTGCTAGTGGCTCCGGGACAGTTGGAGAAAAACTGTTTTTT. It translates to CASGSGTVGEKLFF.

V usage is TRBV11-1 and J usage is TRBJ2-4, with D perhaps matching TRBD1 or TRBD2 (5 bases each). Trimming shortened V by 5 bases and J by 3 bases, and 14 bases separated the two germline ends. CDR3 size: 15 residues. Germline V gene lookup returns CDR1 SGHAT and CDR2 FQDESV (reference sequence). The CDR3 nucleotides are TGTGCCAGCAGCGTCAGAGGGGCGGGCAAAAACATTCAGTACTTC. Its translation is CASSVRGAGKNIQYF.

This chain joins TRBV20-1 and TRBJ1-1, with 10 bases lining up with TRBD1. Germline loops: CDR1 DFQATT, CDR2 SNEGSKA (reference sequence). CDR3 size: 15 residues. Trimming at V came to 3 bases and at J to 3 bases, leaving 7 bases not matched to a gene. This chain's CDR3 is CSASNAGTGDTEAFF. As DNA, the CDR3 is TGCAGTGCTAGTAACGCTGGGACAGGGGACACTGAAGCTTTCTTT.

The chain links TRBV7-7 to TRBJ2-1, with D perhaps TRBD2 (6 bases). This CDR3 comprises 18 residues. Germline V gene data show CDR1 as SSHAT and CDR2 as FNYEAQ (reference sequence). The ends were cut back, 5 bases at V and 4 bases at J, with 24 bases in the middle. The CDR3 is CASSPLVSGEVGYNEQFF. The CDR3 nucleotides are TGTGCCAGCAGCCCCCTGGTCTCGGGAGAAGTCGGTTACAATGAGCAGTTCTTC.

The chain employs TRBV29-1 and TRBJ2-7; 7 nucleotides align to TRBD1. This CDR3 comprises 13 residues. Germline CDR1 reads SQVTM; CDR2 reads ANQGSEA. V shed 6 bases, J shed 0 bases, and the junction held 5 bases outside the gene matches. As DNA, the CDR3 is TGCAGCGTGGGACAGCTGAGCTCCTACGAGCAGTACTTC. Its protein is CSVGQLSSYEQYF.

The genes are TRBV12-3 or TRBV12-4 and TRBJ1-5, with unresolved D. V lost 0 bases to trimming and J lost 5 bases, with 5 bases between them. The CDR3 totals 13 residues. The CDR3 sequence is CASSLALDQPQHF. CDR3 bases: TGTGCCAGCAGTTTAGCGCTTGATCAGCCCCAGCATTTT.

V is TRBV5-1 and J is TRBJ2-3; 10 bases fit TRBD2. After removal of 1 base from V and 0 bases from J, the junction contained 5 bases not matched to a gene. Germline values: CDR1 SGHRS, CDR2 YFSETQ. The CDR3 spans 17 residues. In nucleotides, the CDR3 is TGCGCCAGCAGCTTGTCCAGGACTAGCGGTAGCACAGATACGCAGTATTTT. Protein product: CASSLSRTSGSTDTQYF.

This chain links TRBV4-1 with TRBJ2-1; 7 nucleotides align to TRBD2. CDR3 length equals 15 residues. The V and J ends lost 4 bases and 0 bases, in that order; junction bases with no gene match: 3. Germline CDR1 reads MGHRA; CDR2 reads YSYEKL. The CDR3 DNA follows: TGCGCCAGCAGCCCCCTAGCGGTCTCCTACAATGAGCAGTTCTTC. This translates into CASSPLAVSYNEQFF.

V and J are TRBV20-1 and TRBJ2-1; 11 bases line up with TRBD2. Germline assignment: CDR1 DFQATT and CDR2 SNEGSKA (reference sequence). Germline trimming cut 2 bases from V and 0 bases from J; bases unmatched to any gene: 6. The CDR3 length is 17 residues. The CDR3 is CSARRLAGGGSYNEQFF. As DNA, the CDR3 is TGCAGTGCTAGAAGGCTAGCGGGAGGAGGCTCCTACAATGAGCAGTTCTTC.

The rearrangement uses TRBV3-1 and TRBJ2-1, with 9 nucleotides matching TRBD2. CDR3 size: 15 residues. CDR1 is LGHDT and CDR2 is YNNKEL in the germline V gene (reference sequence). Trimming took 4 bases from V and 4 from J; bases not matched to a gene: 5. CDR3 bases: TGTGCCAGCAGCCGTAGCGGGAGAGGTTACAATGAGCAGTTCTTC. Encoded protein: CASSRSGRGYNEQFF.

The V gene is TRBV2, the J gene TRBJ2-2; 10 bases fit TRBD1. V lost 6 bases, J lost 0 bases, and 10 bases stayed unmatched. CDR1 and CDR2 (germline): SNHLY, FYNNEI. The CDR3 sequence is 18 residues long. The chain's CDR3 is CASSATGQGSANTGELFF. CDR3 coding DNA: TGTGCCAGCAGCGCCACGGGACAGGGGAGTGCGAACACCGGGGAGCTGTTTTTT.

The chain combines TRBV9 with TRBJ2-3; 9 bases match TRBD2. The CDR3 runs 16 residues. In germline, CDR1 is SGDLS, CDR2 YYNGEE. The ends lost 0 bases at V and 2 bases at J; junction bases unmatched: 4. The CDR3 loop reads CASSVGGRVVTDTQYF. CDR3 DNA sequence: TGTGCCAGCAGCGTAGGCGGGAGGGTCGTCACAGATACGCAGTATTTT.